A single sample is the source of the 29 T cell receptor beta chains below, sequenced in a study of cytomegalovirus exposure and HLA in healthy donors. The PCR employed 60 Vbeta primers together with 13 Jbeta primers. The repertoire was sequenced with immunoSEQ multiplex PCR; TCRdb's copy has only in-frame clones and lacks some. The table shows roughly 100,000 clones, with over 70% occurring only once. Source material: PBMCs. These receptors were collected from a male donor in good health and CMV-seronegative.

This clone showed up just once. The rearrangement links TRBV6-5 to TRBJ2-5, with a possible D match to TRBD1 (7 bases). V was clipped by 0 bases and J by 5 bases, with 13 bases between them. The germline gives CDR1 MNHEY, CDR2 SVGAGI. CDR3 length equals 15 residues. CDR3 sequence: CASSYSSGGLETQYF. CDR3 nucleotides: TGTGCCAGCAGTTACTCGTCAGGGGGACTCGAGACCCAGTACTTC.

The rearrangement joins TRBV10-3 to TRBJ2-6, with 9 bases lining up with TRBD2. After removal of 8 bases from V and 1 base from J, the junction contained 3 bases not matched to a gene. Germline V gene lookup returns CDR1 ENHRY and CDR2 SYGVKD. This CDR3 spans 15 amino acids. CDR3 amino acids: CAIHAGGSGANVLTF. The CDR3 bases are TGTGCCATCCATGCGGGGGGGTCTGGGGCCAACGTCCTGACTTTC.

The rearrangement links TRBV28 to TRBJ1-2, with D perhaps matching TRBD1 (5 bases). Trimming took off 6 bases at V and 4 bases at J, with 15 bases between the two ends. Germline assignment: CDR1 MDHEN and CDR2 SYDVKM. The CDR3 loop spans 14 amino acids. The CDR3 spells CASSPQGGGYGYTF. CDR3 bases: TGTGCCAGCAGCCCGCAGGGAGGAGGCTATGGCTACACCTTC.

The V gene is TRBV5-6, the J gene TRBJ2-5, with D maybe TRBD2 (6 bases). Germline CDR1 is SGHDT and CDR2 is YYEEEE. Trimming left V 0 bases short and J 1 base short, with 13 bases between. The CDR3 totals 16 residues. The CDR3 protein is CASSLDPRDFQETQYF. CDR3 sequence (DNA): TGTGCCAGCAGCTTGGACCCGCGGGACTTCCAAGAGACCCAGTACTTC.

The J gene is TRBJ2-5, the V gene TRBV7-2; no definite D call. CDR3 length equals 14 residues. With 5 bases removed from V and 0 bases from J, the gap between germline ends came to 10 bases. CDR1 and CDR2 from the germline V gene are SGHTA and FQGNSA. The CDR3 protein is CASSQRRYQETQYF. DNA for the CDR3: TGTGCCAGCAGCCAACGGCGGTACCAAGAGACCCAGTACTTC.

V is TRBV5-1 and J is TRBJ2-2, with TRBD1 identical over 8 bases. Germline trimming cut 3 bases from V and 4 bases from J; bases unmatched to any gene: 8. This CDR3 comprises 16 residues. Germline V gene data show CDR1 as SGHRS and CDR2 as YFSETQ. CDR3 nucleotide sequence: TGCGCCAGCAGCTGGCAGGGGGCGCGGGGCACCGGGGAGCTGTTTTTT. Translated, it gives CASSWQGARGTGELFF.

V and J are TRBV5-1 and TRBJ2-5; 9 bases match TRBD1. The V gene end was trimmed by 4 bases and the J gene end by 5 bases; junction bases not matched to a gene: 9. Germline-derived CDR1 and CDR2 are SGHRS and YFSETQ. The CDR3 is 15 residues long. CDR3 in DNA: TGCGCCAGCAGCGCCTCCGGGACAGGGTTGGAGACCCAGTACTTC. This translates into CASSASGTGLETQYF. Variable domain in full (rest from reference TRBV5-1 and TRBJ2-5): KAGVTQTPRYLIKTRGQQVTLSCSPISGHRSVSWYQQTPGQGLQFLFEYFSETQRNKGNFPGRFSGRQFSNSRSEMNVSTLELGDSALYLCASSASGTGLETQYFGPGTRLLVL.

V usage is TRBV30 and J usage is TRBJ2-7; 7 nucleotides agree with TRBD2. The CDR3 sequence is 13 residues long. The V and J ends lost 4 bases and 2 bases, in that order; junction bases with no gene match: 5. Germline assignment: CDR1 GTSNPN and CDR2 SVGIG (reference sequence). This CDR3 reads CAWNVGGPYEQYF. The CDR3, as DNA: TGTGCCTGGAATGTGGGAGGGCCCTACGAGCAGTACTTC.

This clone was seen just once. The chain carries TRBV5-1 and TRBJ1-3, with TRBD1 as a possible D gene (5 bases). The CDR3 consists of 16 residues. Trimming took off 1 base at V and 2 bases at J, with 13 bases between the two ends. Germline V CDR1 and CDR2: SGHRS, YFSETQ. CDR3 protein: CASSLFGGEAGNTIYF. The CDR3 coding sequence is TGCGCCAGCAGCTTGTTTGGGGGGGAGGCTGGAAACACCATATATTTT.

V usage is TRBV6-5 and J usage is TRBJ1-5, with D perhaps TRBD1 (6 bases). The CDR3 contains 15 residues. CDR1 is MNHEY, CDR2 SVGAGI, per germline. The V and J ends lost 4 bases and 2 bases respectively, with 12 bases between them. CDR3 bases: TGTGCCAGCAGTTCCCTGAAGGGGGGCAATCAGCCCCAGCATTTT. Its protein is CASSSLKGGNQPQHF.

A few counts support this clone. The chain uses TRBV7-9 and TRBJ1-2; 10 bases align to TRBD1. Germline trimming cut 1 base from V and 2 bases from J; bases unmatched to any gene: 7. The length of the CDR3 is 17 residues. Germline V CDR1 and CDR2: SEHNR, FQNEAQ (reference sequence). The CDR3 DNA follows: TGTGCCAGCAGCTTAGGGGCCCAGACAGGGGGCAACTATGGCTACACCTTC. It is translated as CASSLGAQTGGNYGYTF.

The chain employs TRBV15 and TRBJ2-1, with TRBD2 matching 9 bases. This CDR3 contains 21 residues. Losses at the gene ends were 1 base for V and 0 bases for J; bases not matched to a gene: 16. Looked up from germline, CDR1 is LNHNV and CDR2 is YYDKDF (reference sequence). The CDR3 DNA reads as TGTGCCACCAGCAGAGTAGGGATGTTTTCGCTAGCGGGAAGCTCCTACAATGAGCAGTTCTTC. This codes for CATSRVGMFSLAGSSYNEQFF.

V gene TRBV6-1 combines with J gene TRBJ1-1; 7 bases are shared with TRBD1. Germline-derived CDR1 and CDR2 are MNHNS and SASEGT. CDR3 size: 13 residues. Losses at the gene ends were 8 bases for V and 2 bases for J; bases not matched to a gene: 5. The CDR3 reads CASQQGLNTEAFF. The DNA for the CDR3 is TGTGCCAGCCAACAGGGGTTAAACACTGAAGCTTTCTTT.

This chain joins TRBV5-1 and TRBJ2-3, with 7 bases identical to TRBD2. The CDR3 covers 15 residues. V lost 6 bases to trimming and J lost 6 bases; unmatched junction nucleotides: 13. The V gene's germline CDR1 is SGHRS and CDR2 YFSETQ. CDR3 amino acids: CASMLTGEGGDTQYF. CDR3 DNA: TGCGCCAGCATGCTGACGGGGGAGGGAGGGGATACGCAGTATTTT.

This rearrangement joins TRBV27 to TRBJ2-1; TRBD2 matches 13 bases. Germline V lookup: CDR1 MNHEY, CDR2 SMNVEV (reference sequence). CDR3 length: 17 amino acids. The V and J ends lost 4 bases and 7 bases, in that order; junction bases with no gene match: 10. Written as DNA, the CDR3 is TGTGCCAGCAGTTCCAATCTACTAGCGGGAGGGCGGAATGAGCAGTTCTTC. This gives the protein CASSSNLLAGGRNEQFF.

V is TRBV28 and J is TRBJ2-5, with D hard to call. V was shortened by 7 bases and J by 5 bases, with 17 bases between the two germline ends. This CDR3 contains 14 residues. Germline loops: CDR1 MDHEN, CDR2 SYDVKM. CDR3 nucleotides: TGTGCCAGCACCGGAGCCAAGCGCTTGGAGACCCAGTACTTC. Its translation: CASTGAKRLETQYF.

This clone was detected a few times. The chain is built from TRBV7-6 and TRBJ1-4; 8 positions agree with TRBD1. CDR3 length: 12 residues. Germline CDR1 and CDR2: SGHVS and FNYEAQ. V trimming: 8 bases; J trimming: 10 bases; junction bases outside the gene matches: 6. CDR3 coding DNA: TGTGCCAGCCGCCAGGGGGCAGGAAAACTGTTTTTT. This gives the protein CASRQGAGKLFF.

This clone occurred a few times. The DNA for the CDR3 is TGCGCCAGCAGCCAAACTTTGGAGGGCGCCGGCGGGGAGCTGTTTTTT. The encoded protein is CASSQTLEGAGGELFF. This chain joins TRBV4-3 and TRBJ2-2, with D possibly matching TRBD2 (6 bases). The V and J ends lost 2 bases and 7 bases respectively, with 17 bases between them. There are 16 residues in the CDR3. Germline assignment: CDR1 LGHNA and CDR2 YSLEER.

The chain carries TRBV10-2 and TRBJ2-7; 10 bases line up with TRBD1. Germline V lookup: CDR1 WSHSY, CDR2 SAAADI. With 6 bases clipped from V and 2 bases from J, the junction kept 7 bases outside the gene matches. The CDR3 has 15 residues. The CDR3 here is CASSQDRGGPYEQYF. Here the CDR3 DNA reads TGCGCCAGCAGCCAGGACAGGGGGGGACCCTACGAGCAGTACTTC.

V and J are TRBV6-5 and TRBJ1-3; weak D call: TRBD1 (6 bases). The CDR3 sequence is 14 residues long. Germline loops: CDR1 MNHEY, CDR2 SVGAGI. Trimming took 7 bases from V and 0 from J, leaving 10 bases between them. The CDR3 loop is CASKQGFSGNTIYF. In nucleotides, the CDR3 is TGTGCCAGCAAGCAGGGGTTCTCTGGAAACACCATATATTTT.

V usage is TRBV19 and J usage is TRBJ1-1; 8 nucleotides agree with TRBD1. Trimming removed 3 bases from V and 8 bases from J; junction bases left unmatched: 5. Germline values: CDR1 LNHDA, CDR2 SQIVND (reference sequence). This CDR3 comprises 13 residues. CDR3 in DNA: TGTGCCAGTAGTATGAACAGGGGGACAGAAGCTTTCTTT. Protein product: CASSMNRGTEAFF.

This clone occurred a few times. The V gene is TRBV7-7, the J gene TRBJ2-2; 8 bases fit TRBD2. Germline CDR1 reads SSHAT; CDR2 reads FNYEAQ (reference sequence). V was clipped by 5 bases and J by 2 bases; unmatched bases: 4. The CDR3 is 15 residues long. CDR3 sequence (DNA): TGTGCCAGCAGCCCACGGACTAGCAACACCGGGGAGCTGTTTTTT. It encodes CASSPRTSNTGELFF.

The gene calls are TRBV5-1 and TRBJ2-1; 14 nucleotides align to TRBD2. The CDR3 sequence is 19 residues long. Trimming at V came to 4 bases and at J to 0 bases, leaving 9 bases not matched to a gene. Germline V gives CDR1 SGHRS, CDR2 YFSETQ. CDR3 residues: CASSPVGLAGGYSYNEQFF. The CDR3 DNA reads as TGCGCCAGCAGCCCAGTAGGACTAGCGGGAGGCTACTCCTACAATGAGCAGTTCTTC.

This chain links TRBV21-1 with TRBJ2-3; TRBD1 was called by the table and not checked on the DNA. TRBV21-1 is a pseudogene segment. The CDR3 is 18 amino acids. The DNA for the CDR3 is TGTGCCAGCAGCAAAGTGGGGAGAGGGGGCGCGTTTTCAGATACGCAGTATTTT. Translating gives CASSKVGRGGAFSDTQYF.

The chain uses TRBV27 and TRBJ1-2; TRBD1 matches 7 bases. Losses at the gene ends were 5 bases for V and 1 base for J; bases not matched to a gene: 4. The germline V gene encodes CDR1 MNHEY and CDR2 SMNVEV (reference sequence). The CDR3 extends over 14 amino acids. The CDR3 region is CASSGTENNYGYTF. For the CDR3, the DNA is TGTGCCAGCAGTGGGACAGAAAATAACTATGGCTACACCTTC.

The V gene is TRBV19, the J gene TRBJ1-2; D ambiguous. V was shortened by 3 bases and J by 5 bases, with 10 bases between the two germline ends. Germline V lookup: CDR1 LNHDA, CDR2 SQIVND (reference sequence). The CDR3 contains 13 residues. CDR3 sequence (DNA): TGTGCCAGTAGTATCGGGGTGAATTATGGCTACACCTTC. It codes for CASSIGVNYGYTF.

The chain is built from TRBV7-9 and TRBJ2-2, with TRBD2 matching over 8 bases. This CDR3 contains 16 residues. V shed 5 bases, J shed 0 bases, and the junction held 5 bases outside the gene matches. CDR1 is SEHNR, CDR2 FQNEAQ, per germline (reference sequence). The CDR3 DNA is TGTGCCAGCAGCCTACGGGGGGGACCGAACACCGGGGAGCTGTTTTTT. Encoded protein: CASSLRGGPNTGELFF. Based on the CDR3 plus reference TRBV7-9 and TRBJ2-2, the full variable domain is DTGVSQNPRHKITKRGQNVTFRCDPISEHNRLYWYRQTLGQGPEFLTYFQNEAQLEKSRLLSDRFSAERPKGSFSTLEIQRTEQGDSAMYLCASSLRGGPNTGELFFGEGSRLTVL.

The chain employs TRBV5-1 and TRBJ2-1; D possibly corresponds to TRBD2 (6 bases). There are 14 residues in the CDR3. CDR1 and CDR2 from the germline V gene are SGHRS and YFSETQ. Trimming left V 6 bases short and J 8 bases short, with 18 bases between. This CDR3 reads CASIASSGPHEQFF. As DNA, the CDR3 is TGCGCCAGCATCGCGAGTAGCGGCCCTCATGAGCAGTTCTTC.

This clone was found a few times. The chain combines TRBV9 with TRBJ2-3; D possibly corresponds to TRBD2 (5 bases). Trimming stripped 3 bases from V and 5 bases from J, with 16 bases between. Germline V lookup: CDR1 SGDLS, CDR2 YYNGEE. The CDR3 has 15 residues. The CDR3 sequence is CASSAPLGVGDTQYF. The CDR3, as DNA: TGTGCCAGCAGCGCCCCTTTGGGAGTAGGAGATACGCAGTATTTT.